The source of this T cell receptor (beta chain) is a study of blood T cell repertoires in COVID-19. Study summary: T cells, B-cell-depleted T cells, or PBMCs provided the cDNA or gDNA that served as material.

Across about two dozen US areas, participants ranged in age from 18 to 89 years. Clinical history reported by participants formed the basis on which cohorts were assigned. V was pared by 1 base and J by 3 bases, with 13 bases between. Germline V gene data show CDR1 as SNHLY and CDR2 as FYNNEI. The length of the CDR3 is 16 residues. Per the original data handling: Amplification with reference gene primers provided the estimates of nucleated cell counts. Sequencing used immunoSEQ multiplex PCR; TCRdb keeps in-frame clones, though not all of them. The V and J calls and clone size are taken from that table; D and trimming were inferred from the DNA. The sample shows a few hundred thousand clones, about 91% of them seen only once.

The chain joins TRBV2 to TRBJ1-5, with a possible D match to TRBD1 (5 bases). This TCR was sampled from a woman aged 40 to 50 with acute COVID-19. Sequencing used PBMCs or T cells enriched from blood (not recorded which). CDR3 nucleotide sequence: TGTGCCAGCAGTGAAGGGGGGGGGAGGAACAATCAGCCCCAGCATTTT. Translation gives CASSEGGGRNNQPQHF.